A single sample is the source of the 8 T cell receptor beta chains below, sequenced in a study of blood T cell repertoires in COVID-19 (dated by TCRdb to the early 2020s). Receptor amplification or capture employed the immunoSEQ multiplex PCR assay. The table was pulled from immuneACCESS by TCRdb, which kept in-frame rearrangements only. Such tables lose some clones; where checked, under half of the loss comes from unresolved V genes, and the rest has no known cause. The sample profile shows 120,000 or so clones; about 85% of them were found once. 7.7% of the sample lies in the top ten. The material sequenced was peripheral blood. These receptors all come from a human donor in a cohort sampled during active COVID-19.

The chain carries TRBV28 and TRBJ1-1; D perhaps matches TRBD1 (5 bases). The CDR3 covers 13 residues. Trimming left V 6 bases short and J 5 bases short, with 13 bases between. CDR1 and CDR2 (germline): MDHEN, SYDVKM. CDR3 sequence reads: CASRRRGGTEAFF. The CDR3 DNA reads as TGTGCCAGCAGACGTCGTGGGGGGACTGAAGCTTTCTTT.

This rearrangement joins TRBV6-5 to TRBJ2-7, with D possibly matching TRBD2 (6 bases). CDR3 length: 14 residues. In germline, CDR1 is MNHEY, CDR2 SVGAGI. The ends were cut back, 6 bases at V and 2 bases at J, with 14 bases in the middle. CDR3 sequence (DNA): TGTGCCAGCAGCCCGGGATCGGGGGCCTACGAGCAGTACTTC. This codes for CASSPGSGAYEQYF.

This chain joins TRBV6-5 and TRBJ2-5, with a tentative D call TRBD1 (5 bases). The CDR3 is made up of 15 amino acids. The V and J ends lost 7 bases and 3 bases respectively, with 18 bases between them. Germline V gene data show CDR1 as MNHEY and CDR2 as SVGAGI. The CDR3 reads CASIPQGLTEETQYF. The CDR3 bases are TGTGCCAGCATCCCCCAGGGATTGACAGAAGAGACCCAGTACTTC.

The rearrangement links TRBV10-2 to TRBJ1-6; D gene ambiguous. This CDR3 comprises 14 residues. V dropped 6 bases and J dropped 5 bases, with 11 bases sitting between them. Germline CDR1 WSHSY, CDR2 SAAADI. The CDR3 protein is CASSDTGNNSPLHF. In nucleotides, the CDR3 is TGCGCCAGCAGCGATACGGGGAATAATTCACCCCTCCACTTT.

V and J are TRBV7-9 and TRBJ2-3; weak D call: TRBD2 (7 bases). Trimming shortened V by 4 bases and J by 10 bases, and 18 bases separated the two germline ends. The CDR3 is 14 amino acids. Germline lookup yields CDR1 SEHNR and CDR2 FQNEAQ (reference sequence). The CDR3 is CASSSGGPRGSQYF. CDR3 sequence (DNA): TGTGCCAGCAGCTCCGGGGGGCCACGGGGTTCGCAGTATTTT.

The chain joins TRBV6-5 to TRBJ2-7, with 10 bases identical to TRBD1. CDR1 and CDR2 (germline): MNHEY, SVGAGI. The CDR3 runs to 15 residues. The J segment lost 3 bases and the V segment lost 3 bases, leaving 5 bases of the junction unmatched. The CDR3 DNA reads TGTGCCAGCAGTTATGCCGGGACAGGGGACTACGAGCAGTACTTC. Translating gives CASSYAGTGDYEQYF.

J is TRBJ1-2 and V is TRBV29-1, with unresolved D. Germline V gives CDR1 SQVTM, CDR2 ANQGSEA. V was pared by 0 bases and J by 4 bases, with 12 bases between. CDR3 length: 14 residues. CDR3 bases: TGCAGCGTTGAAGATCAGTCTAGGAGCTATGGCTACACCTTC. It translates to CSVEDQSRSYGYTF.

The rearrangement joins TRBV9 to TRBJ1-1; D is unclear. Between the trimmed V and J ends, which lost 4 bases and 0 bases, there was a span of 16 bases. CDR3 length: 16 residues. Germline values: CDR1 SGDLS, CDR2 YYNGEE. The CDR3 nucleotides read TGTGCCAGCAGCCCCCCAGAAGACTGGGTGAACACTGAAGCTTTCTTT. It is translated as CASSPPEDWVNTEAFF.